This entry lists 6 T cell receptor beta chains sequenced from one sample in a study of response to subunit inactivated influenza vaccine. TCRdb analysed the RT-PCR reads with MiXCR anew, one entry per CDR3 protein. Of some 500,000 distinct CDR3 sequences listed, 13% are singletons. Sequencing was performed on PBMCs from blood, taken 45 days after vaccination. These receptors were taken from a middle-aged man who received an inactivated influenza vaccine.

A few counts support this clonotype. This chain connects TRBV4-3 to TRBJ2-5; D is possibly TRBD2 (5 bases). Germline values: CDR1 LGHNA, CDR2 YSLEER. The CDR3 sequence is 15 residues long. Trimming took 0 bases from V and 4 from J, leaving 12 bases between them. The CDR3: CASSQEGRRGETQYF. DNA for the CDR3: TGCGCCAGCAGCCAAGAAGGCCGACGGGGAGAGACCCAGTACTTC.

The J gene is TRBJ2-5, the V gene TRBV20-1; D might be TRBD2 (5 bases). CDR3 length: 14 residues. Trimming stripped 4 bases from V and 2 bases from J, with 14 bases between. Germline CDR1 and CDR2: DFQATT and SNEGSKA (reference sequence). The CDR3 is CSATPPAVQETQYF. CDR3 nucleotide sequence: TGCAGTGCTACCCCCCCAGCGGTACAAGAGACCCAGTACTTC.

This clonotype was detected many times. This sequence joins TRBV12-3 or TRBV12-4 and TRBJ2-7; the D is unclear. CDR3 length equals 14 residues. The ends were cut back, 0 bases at V and 2 bases at J, with 8 bases in the middle. The CDR3 DNA follows: TGTGCCAGCAGTTTAGCGTCGGCCACCTACGAGCAGTACTTC. It translates to CASSLASATYEQYF.

A few counts support this clonotype. The rearrangement links TRBV4-3 to TRBJ1-4; D is undetermined. Germline CDR1 LGHNA, CDR2 YSLEER. The V end lost 1 base, the J end lost 2 bases, and 8 bases lay between the germline ends. CDR3 size: 15 residues. The CDR3 DNA reads TGCGCCAGCAGCCAAGCGGGAAGGACTAATGAAAAACTGTTTTTT. As protein: CASSQAGRTNEKLFF.

This clonotype appeared a few times. The J gene is TRBJ2-1, the V gene TRBV7-9, with 8 bases fitting TRBD1. In germline, CDR1 is SEHNR, CDR2 FQNEAQ (reference sequence). The V segment lost 5 bases and the J segment 5 bases; nucleotides outside the gene matches: 8. The length of the CDR3 is 15 residues. The CDR3 protein is CASSPWTGFHNEQFF. The DNA of the CDR3 is TGTGCCAGCAGCCCGTGGACAGGGTTCCACAATGAGCAGTTCTTC.

The rearrangement uses TRBV7-9 and TRBJ2-7, with 8 bases aligning to TRBD1. The germline gives CDR1 SEHNR, CDR2 FQNEAQ (reference sequence). The CDR3 covers 15 residues. With 8 bases clipped from V and 3 bases from J, the junction kept 12 bases outside the gene matches. The CDR3 is CASAQFRDRSYEQYF. For the CDR3, the DNA is TGTGCCAGCGCACAATTCCGGGACAGGAGCTACGAGCAGTACTTC.